These T cell receptor beta chains were read from a single sample in a study of OX40 agonist ivuxolimab in advanced cancers. Data came from immunoSEQ multiplex PCR; TCRdb stores just in-frame clones and leaves some out. In the table there are under 50,000 clones, over 60% of which are singletons. The sequencing here drew on CD4+ or CD8+ T cells sorted from blood, taken in a trial of the OX40 agonist ivuxolimab. The receptors derive from an adult with an advanced solid tumor such as melanoma, head and neck, liver or kidney cancer. Both conserved end residues are part of each CDR3. D genes are given only for firm matches. Clone size is given for some rows only: seen once, a few or many times, or a class if the clone is expanded.

v_call,clone_size,d_call,j_call,cdr3_aa,cdr3_nt
TRBV7-2,NA,NA,TRBJ1-2,CASSPNRDNYGYTF,TGTGCCAGCAGTCCGAATCGGGATAACTATGGCTACACCTTC
TRBV2,NA,TRBD1,TRBJ2-3,CASSEPGGGQGPWWATQYF,TGTGCCAGCAGTGAACCCGGGGGGGGACAGGGGCCCTGGTGGGCTACGCAGTATTTT
TRBV5-4,NA,TRBD1,TRBJ1-2,CASSPGQQYGYTF,TGTGCCAGCAGCCCGGGACAGCAATATGGCTACACCTTC
TRBV7-2,NA,NA,TRBJ1-1,CASSWQEGDAFF,TGTGCCAGCAGCTGGCAAGAGGGAGACGCTTTCTTT
TRBV30,NA,TRBD2,TRBJ2-7,CAWTPRGLVYEQYF,TGTGCCTGGACCCCACGAGGACTAGTCTACGAGCAGTACTTC
TRBV6-5,NA,NA,TRBJ1-4,CASSRGSAEKLFF,TGTGCCAGCAGTAGGGGAAGCGCCGAAAAACTGTTTTTT
TRBV27,once,TRBD2,TRBJ2-2,CASSPRLATNTGELFF,TGTGCCAGCAGTCCGCGACTAGCGACAAACACCGGGGAGCTGTTTTTT
TRBV6-5,NA,NA,TRBJ1-2,CASSSGLNYGYTF,TGTGCCAGCAGTTCCGGCCTTAACTATGGCTACACCTTC
TRBV7-9,NA,NA,TRBJ2-5,CASSWKLMGGETQYF,TGTGCCAGCAGCTGGAAATTGATGGGGGGCGAGACCCAGTACTTC
TRBV29-1,NA,TRBD2,TRBJ2-1,CSVISGRAHEQFF,TGCAGCGTGATTAGCGGGAGGGCCCATGAGCAGTTCTTC
TRBV30,NA,NA,TRBJ2-1,CACQPIARYNEQFF,TGTGCCTGCCAACCTATAGCGCGGTACAATGAGCAGTTCTTC
TRBV6-6,NA,NA,TRBJ1-2,CASSYQVAENYGYTF,TGTGCCAGCAGTTATCAAGTGGCAGAAAACTATGGCTACACCTTC
TRBV7-7,once,TRBD2,TRBJ2-1,CASSRGLAGVDEQFF,TGTGCCAGCAGCCGGGGACTAGCGGGAGTCGATGAGCAGTTCTTC
TRBV5-8,once,TRBD1,TRBJ2-7,CASSTGQGHEQYF,TGTGCCAGCAGCACTGGACAGGGTCACGAGCAGTACTTC
TRBV28,NA,NA,TRBJ2-7,CASSFRDEQYF,TGTGCCAGCAGTTTTAGGGACGAGCAGTACTTC
TRBV6-1,NA,NA,TRBJ1-5,CASRGLGTSNQPQHF,TGTGCCAGCAGGGGATTAGGGACATCAAATCAGCCCCAGCATTTT
TRBV5-4,NA,TRBD2,TRBJ2-7,CASSSGLAVYEQYF,TGTGCCAGCAGCTCCGGACTAGCGGTCTACGAGCAGTACTTC
TRBV29-1,NA,NA,TRBJ2-3,CSVEAEYFSSTDTQYF,TGCAGCGTTGAAGCTGAGTATTTTTCTAGCACAGATACGCAGTATTTT
TRBV7-9,once,NA,TRBJ2-7,CASSLGREQYF,TGTGCCAGCAGCTTAGGACGTGAGCAGTACTTC
TRBV5-4,NA,NA,TRBJ1-1,CASSLARGALLNTEAFF,TGTGCCAGCAGCTTGGCTAGGGGGGCCTTACTGAACACTGAAGCTTTCTTT
TRBV6-5,few,NA,TRBJ2-7,CASSYSHGEQYF,TGTGCCAGCAGTTACTCGCATGGGGAGCAGTACTTC
TRBV4-3,NA,TRBD1,TRBJ1-3,CASSHRRTGLGNTIYF,TGCGCCAGCAGCCACCGACGGACAGGCCTTGGAAACACCATATATTTT
TRBV27,NA,NA,TRBJ2-7,CASSFLNEQYF,TGTGCCAGCAGTTTTTTAAACGAGCAGTACTTC
TRBV4-1,few,NA,TRBJ1-4,CASKSVLRSTNEKLFF,TGCGCCAGTAAAAGCGTCCTCCGATCAACTAATGAAAAACTGTTTTTT
TRBV4-1,NA,NA,TRBJ2-5,CASSQGPIRETQYF,TGCGCCAGCAGCCAAGGACCTATCAGGGAGACCCAGTACTTC
TRBV10-3,once,TRBD1,TRBJ2-3,CAISEPQGVADTQYF,TGTGCCATCAGTGAACCGCAGGGGGTTGCAGATACGCAGTATTTT
TRBV5-1,NA,NA,TRBJ2-3,CASSLGVGLTDTQYF,TGCGCCAGCAGCTTGGGAGTAGGCCTCACAGATACGCAGTATTTT
TRBV19,NA,NA,TRBJ1-3,CASIGTTNSGNTIYF,TGTGCCAGTATCGGTACGACCAACTCTGGAAACACCATATATTTT
TRBV11-2,NA,NA,TRBJ1-2,CASSLTDLEYGYTF,TGTGCCAGCAGCTTGACCGACCTTGAGTATGGCTACACCTTC
TRBV19,NA,NA,TRBJ1-4,CASRLGQAPLGNEKLFF,TGTGCCAGTAGGTTGGGTCAAGCACCTCTCGGGAATGAAAAACTGTTTTTT
TRBV10-3,once,TRBD1,TRBJ2-2,CAISESGQGFTGELFF,TGTGCCATCAGTGAGTCGGGACAGGGATTTACCGGGGAGCTGTTTTTT
TRBV7-8,few,NA,TRBJ2-7,CASSPRTALYEQYF,TGTGCCAGCAGCCCCCGGACAGCCCTCTACGAGCAGTACTTC
TRBV7-6,NA,NA,TRBJ1-1,CASSSDTGQTEAFF,TGTGCCAGCAGCTCGGACACAGGGCAAACTGAAGCTTTCTTT